The clone carrying this TCR beta chain appeared many times. Its antigen is currently unknown. This specimen comes from a study of T cell repertoires in cytomegalovirus infection. The wider study: Public signatures in TCR beta pointed to CMV infection and matching HLA type.

Study-level points and caveats: Pooled public TCR beta family frequency picked out CMV carriers with the relevant HLA.

CDR3 length: 13 residues. The germline CDR1 and CDR2 sequences are LGHNT and FRNRAP. Trimming pared 1 base from V and 0 bases from J, leaving 2 bases between. TCRdb fed the reads into MiXCR, producing one record per CDR3 protein. Of 700,000 to 900,000 distinct CDR3 sequences in the sample, about 28% were seen once. This receptor was taken from a human donor in good health (CMV status not recorded). Some clones in this sample may be carry-over from other donors' samples. J is TRBJ2-3 and V is TRBV12-5; D remains ambiguous. This specimen consisted of cultured CD8+ T cells from PBMCs, obtained from culture after CMV antigen stimulation. The CDR3 coding sequence is TGTGCTAGTGGTTTGGCTAGCACAGATACGCAGTATTTT. Translation gives CASGLASTDTQYF.